This T cell receptor (delta chain) derives from a study of Vδ1+ human thymocytes (dated by TCRdb to the late 2010s). Background for the entire study: mRNA-level TRG and TRD CDR3 repertoires of highly purified Vdelta1+ thymocytes from young children were characterised as a data resource. Validation of the multiplex-based CDR3 amplicon strategy against 5'RACE-based CDR3 amplicon generation methods had been performed previously.

Thymic samples were depleted of alphabeta T cells, then CD3+ TCRVdelta1+ TCRVdelta2- thymocytes were FACS-sorted. Sorted Vdelta1+ thymocyte purity ranged from roughly 96% to 99.6%. Thymic specimens came from several paediatric patients undergoing corrective cardiac surgery, aged from roughly 5 days to 17 months. Thymic tissue was dispersed and mononuclear cells isolated on a Histopaque-1077 density gradient. For staining, the antibodies used were anti-TCRVdelta1 clone TS8.2, anti-TCRVdelta2 clone B6, anti-CD3 clone HIT3a and anti-TCRalphabeta clone IP26. In the case of this clone: This receptor's antigen is unknown. Base-call qualities are not available, and no considerably larger clone is one nucleotide away.

RNA was isolated using the RNeasy mini kit, and reverse transcription was performed with Superscript III. To generate the CDR3 amplicons, a multiplex PCR was run using pooled V-gene forward primers together with a constant-region reverse primer that carried Illumina adaptor overhangs. After gel purification, the amplicons were indexed with Nextera index primers during 7 to 8 additional PCR cycles and then purified using AMPure XP beads. Sequencing of the libraries was done on an Illumina MiSeq using paired-end 250 bp reads, dual indexing and an approximately 20% PhiX spike-in. Regarding the original processing steps: Read quality was checked with FastQC, and TRG read pairs were merged using ea-utils fastq-join. Annotation of sequences was performed with IMGT/HighV-QUEST, only productive sequences with unambiguous V-gene assignment were retained, and clonotypes were defined by identical CDR3 sequence. Downstream analysis used VDJtools 1.1.1, tcR 2.2.3, Treemap and vegan Shannon diversity in R 3.4.4. Clonotypes were called again by TCRdb from the public reads via CATT, and duplicate nucleotide sequences were then merged into one entry. The V and J calls and clone size come from TCRdb's table, not from the authors' own analysis. This sample has some 19,000 delta-chain clones in its table, and roughly 8% of those were observed once. Approximately 1% of the sample goes to the ten largest clones.

V lost 0 bases and J lost 7 bases, and the count of bases not matched to a germline gene is 22. In the germline V gene, CDR1 corresponds to TSWWSYY and CDR2 to QGS. The CDR3 runs 21 amino acids, cysteine and phenylalanine included. The retained sequence is limited to the CDR3, 63 bases, with the frame set at the first base. What the authors observed across the whole study: No clustering by age or sex was observed, so analyses did not stratify donors by these variables. In contrast to oligoclonal peripheral blood repertoires, thymic TRG and TRD repertoires appeared to be highly polyclonal with Gaussian CDR3 length distributions. Many TRG clonotypes were shared between donors (up to roughly 7x10^3), whereas TRD repertoires were essentially private (max roughly 120 shared). Despite high sort purity, about 19% of thymic TRD sequences were Vdelta2 (and few Vdelta3), unlike peripheral blood Vdelta1+ controls. The use of highly purified populations and single-cell validation was advised by the authors, since misinterpretation of bulk repertoire data could be caused by unexpected Vdelta2 sequences.

The origin of this receptor is a child under two years old who had congenital heart surgery. Here the chain combines TRDV1 and TRDJ1, and 11 junctional nucleotides match TRDD3. The sample consisted of Vdelta1+ gamma-delta thymocytes from the thymus. Interpreted using the paper, the cell subset or site label stands for: FACS-sorted CD3+ TCRalphabeta- TCRVdelta1+ TCRVdelta2- thymocytes. The CDR3 loop reads CALGELLPLVGWGIHSAKLIF. The nucleotide sequence reads TGTGCTCTTGGGGAACTACTTCCTTTAGTAGGCTGGGGGATACACTCTGCTAAACTCATCTTT.